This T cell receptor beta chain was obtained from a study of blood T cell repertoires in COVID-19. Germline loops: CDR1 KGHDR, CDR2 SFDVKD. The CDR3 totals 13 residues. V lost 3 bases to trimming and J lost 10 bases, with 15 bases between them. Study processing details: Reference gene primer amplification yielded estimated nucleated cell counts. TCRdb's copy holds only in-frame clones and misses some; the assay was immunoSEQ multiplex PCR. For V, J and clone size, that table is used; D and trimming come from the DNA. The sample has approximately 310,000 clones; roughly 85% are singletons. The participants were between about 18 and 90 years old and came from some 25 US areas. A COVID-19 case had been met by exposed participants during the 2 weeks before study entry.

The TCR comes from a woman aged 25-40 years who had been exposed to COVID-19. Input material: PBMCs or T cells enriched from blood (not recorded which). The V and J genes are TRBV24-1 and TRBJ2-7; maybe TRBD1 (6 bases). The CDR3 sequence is CATSDGDKIYQYF. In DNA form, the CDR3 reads TGTGCCACCAGTGATGGGGACAAGATTTACCAGTACTTC.